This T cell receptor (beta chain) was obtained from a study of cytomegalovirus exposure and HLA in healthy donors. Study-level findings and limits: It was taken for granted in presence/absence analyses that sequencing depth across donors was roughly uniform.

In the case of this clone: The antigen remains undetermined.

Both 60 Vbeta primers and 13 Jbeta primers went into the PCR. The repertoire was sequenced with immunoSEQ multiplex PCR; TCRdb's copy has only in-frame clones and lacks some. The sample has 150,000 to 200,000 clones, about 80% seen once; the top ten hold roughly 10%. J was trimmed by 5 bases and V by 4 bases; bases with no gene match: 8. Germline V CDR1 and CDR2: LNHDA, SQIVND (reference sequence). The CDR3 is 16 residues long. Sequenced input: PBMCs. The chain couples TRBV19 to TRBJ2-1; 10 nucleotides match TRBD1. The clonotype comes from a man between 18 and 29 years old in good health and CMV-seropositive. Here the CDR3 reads CASSTTVGTGDNEQFF. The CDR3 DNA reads TGTGCCAGTAGTACTACGGTAGGGACAGGGGACAATGAGCAGTTCTTC.